A single sample is the source of the 17 T cell receptor beta chains below, sequenced in a study of T cells expressing NK-cell markers. Reprocessing the 5' RACE reads, TCRdb reports a single entry for every CDR3 protein and omits DNA. The sample holds about 450,000 distinct CDR3 sequences. The sequenced sample was blood T cells: a sorted CD56 or NKG2C T cell subset, CD4+ or CD8+ T cells, or bulk PBMC T cells (not recorded which). Receptors were obtained from a woman between 18 and 70 years old in good health.

This chain connects TRBV20-1 to TRBJ2-3. Per germline, CDR1 DFQATT and CDR2 SNEGSKA (reference sequence). The CDR3 sequence is 16 residues long. The CDR3 sequence: CSARDRDLGYTDTQYF.

The CDR3 protein is CASSPITGQGSYNEQFF. This sequence joins TRBV19 and TRBJ2-1. Germline CDR1 LNHDA, CDR2 SQIVND (reference sequence). The CDR3 sequence is 17 residues long.

CDR3 in amino acids: CAVRGGRATNTGELFF. The V gene is TRBV21-1, the J gene TRBJ2-2; TCRdb lists TRBD2, though no DNA is available to test this call. TRBV21-1 is an annotated pseudogene. The CDR3 extends over 16 amino acids.

The gene calls are TRBV12-3 or TRBV12-4 and TRBJ2-5. The CDR3 has 13 residues. The CDR3 sequence is CASIRAVQETQYF.

The V and J genes are TRBV28 and TRBJ2-7; as DNA is missing, the TRBD2 call by TCRdb cannot be tested. This CDR3 region has 14 residues. Germline CDR1 reads MDHEN; CDR2 reads SYDVKM. CDR3 amino acids: CASSLPQTMGEQYF. Together with reference TRBV28 and TRBJ2-7, the CDR3 gives the full variable domain: DVKVTQSSRYLVKRTGEKVFLECVQDMDHENMFWYRQDPGLGLRLIYFSYDVKMKEKGDIPEGYSVSREKKERFSLILESASTNQTSMYLCASSLPQTMGEQYFGPGTRLTVT.

The genes are TRBV5-6 and TRBJ1-5. This CDR3 has 15 amino acids. CDR1 SGHDT and CDR2 YYEEEE come from the germline V gene. CDR3 amino acids: CASSLGQISNQPQHF.

The rearrangement links TRBV10-1 to TRBJ1-1. Germline CDR1 and CDR2: WNHNN and SYGVQD (reference sequence). The CDR3 is 13 residues long. The CDR3 loop is CASSDGQGPEAFF.

The chain couples TRBV6-2 or TRBV6-3 to TRBJ2-2; TCRdb names TRBD2, which stays unverified in the absence of DNA. Per germline, CDR1 MNHEY and CDR2 SVGEGT. The CDR3 consists of 15 residues. The CDR3 protein is CASRRLAGVAGELFF.

The chain recombines TRBV12-3 or TRBV12-4 with TRBJ2-1. This CDR3 comprises 14 residues. The CDR3 here is CASSLFSSYNEQFF.

The chain links TRBV5-4 to TRBJ2-1. The CDR3 is made up of 15 amino acids. From germline, CDR1 is SGHNT and CDR2 YYREEE (reference sequence). The CDR3 is CASSLGGNLYNEQFF.

The chain combines TRBV12-3 or TRBV12-4 with TRBJ2-3; checking the TCRdb D call of TRBD1 is not possible without DNA. The CDR3 runs 13 residues. The chain's CDR3 is CASSFRDTDTQYF.

The rearrangement joins TRBV6-1 to TRBJ1-2; TCRdb designates TRBD1, a call that cannot be tested without DNA. The CDR3 totals 15 residues. Per germline, CDR1 MNHNS and CDR2 SASEGT. The chain's CDR3 is CASRPGGAGPKGYTF.

This chain joins TRBV6-2 or TRBV6-3 and TRBJ1-5; TCRdb returns TRBD1, unconfirmable since there is no DNA. Germline CDR1 and CDR2: MNHEY and SVGEGT. The CDR3 covers 16 residues. The CDR3 loop is CASSYPYHPGNQPQHF.

This chain links TRBV7-9 with TRBJ2-1; TCRdb calls TRBD2, which cannot be checked without DNA. Per germline, CDR1 SEHNR and CDR2 FQNEAQ (reference sequence). This CDR3 comprises 15 residues. The CDR3 region is CASSYGTKKNGEQFF.

The V gene is TRBV28, the J gene TRBJ2-3. This CDR3 comprises 13 residues. Germline V gene lookup returns CDR1 MDHEN and CDR2 SYDVKM. CDR3 region: CASSSTNTDTQYF.

CDR3: CSARRSGITDTQYF. This rearrangement joins TRBV20-1 to TRBJ2-3; TCRdb names TRBD2, which stays unverified in the absence of DNA. The CDR3 has 14 residues. Germline V gene data show CDR1 as DFQATT and CDR2 as SNEGSKA (reference sequence).

CDR3 residues: CASRLLSTDTQYF. The genes are TRBV12-3 or TRBV12-4 and TRBJ2-3. This CDR3 has 13 residues.